The 23 T cell receptor beta chains reported below all come from one sample, sequenced in a study of T cell repertoires in cytomegalovirus infection. TCRdb processed the reads anew with MiXCR; each CDR3 protein has one entry. The repertoire holds 400,000 to 550,000 distinct CDR3 sequences, roughly 12% seen once, with about 9.4% in the top ten. Sequenced sample: PBMCs. The receptors originated from a human donor in good health (CMV status not recorded). Some clones in this sample may be carry-over from other donors' samples.

V gene TRBV5-5 combines with J gene TRBJ2-7, with D possibly TRBD1 on 5 matching bases. Germline V CDR1 and CDR2: SGHKS, YYEKEE (reference sequence). V was shortened by 3 bases and J by 2 bases, with 18 bases between the two germline ends. The CDR3 runs to 16 residues. The CDR3 loop reads CASSSLTAQTPYEQYF. The CDR3, as DNA: TGTGCCAGCAGCTCATTGACAGCACAAACACCCTACGAGCAGTACTTC.

This chain links TRBV30 with TRBJ1-3; D gene ambiguous. In germline, CDR1 is GTSNPN, CDR2 SVGIG (reference sequence). The germline V and J ends were trimmed by 1 base and 6 bases, with 16 bases remaining between them. CDR3 length: 15 amino acids. CDR3: CAWSARGLMENTIYF. The CDR3 bases are TGTGCCTGGAGTGCCCGGGGTTTGATGGAAAACACCATATATTTT.

This clonotype was seen a few times. The gene calls are TRBV19 and TRBJ1-5, with D perhaps TRBD1 (5 bases). CDR1 and CDR2 (germline): LNHDA, SQIVND (reference sequence). This CDR3 is built from 16 residues. Trimming removed 3 bases at V and 3 bases at J, with 15 bases between. CDR3 protein: CASSIKGPPHNQPQHF. For the CDR3, the DNA is TGTGCCAGTAGTATTAAGGGGCCGCCCCACAATCAGCCCCAGCATTTT.

This clonotype was counted many times. The chain has TRBV7-6 and TRBJ2-3; the D call may be TRBD1 or TRBD2 (7 bases each). Germline values: CDR1 SGHVS, CDR2 FNYEAQ. The CDR3 totals 18 residues. Trimming shortened V by 4 bases and J by 11 bases, and 31 bases separated the two germline ends. The CDR3 nucleotides are TGTGCCAGCAGCTCCTATCCTGGGGGGGGGACAGTCCGGAGCGGGCAGTATTTT. Its translation is CASSSYPGGGTVRSGQYF. Supplemented by reference TRBV7-6 and TRBJ2-3, the full variable domain reads GAGVSQSPRYKVTKRGQDVALRCDPISGHVSLYWYRQALGQGPEFLTYFNYEAQQDKSGLPNDRFSAERPEGSISTLTIQRTEQRDSAMYRCASSSYPGGGTVRSGQYFGPGTRLTVL.

This clonotype has a count of ten or more. The CDR3 reads CASMQGAGALHF. DNA of the CDR3: TGTGCCAGCATGCAGGGGGCCGGAGCCCTCCACTTT. V is TRBV6-1 and J is TRBJ1-6; TRBD1 matches 8 bases. There are 12 residues in the CDR3. The germline CDR1 and CDR2 sequences are MNHNS and SASEGT. Trimming removed 7 bases from V and 14 bases from J; junction bases left unmatched: 7.

The chain joins TRBV13 to TRBJ2-3; TRBD2 matches at 11 bases. Germline values: CDR1 PRHDT, CDR2 FYEKMQ (reference sequence). V gave up 2 bases and J gave up 12 bases; unmatched junction bases: 10. The CDR3 covers 15 residues. The DNA for the CDR3 is TGTGCCAGCAGCTTACGTGCTAGCGGGAGGACCCCCCAGTATTTT. It translates to CASSLRASGRTPQYF.

The rearrangement joins TRBV20-1 to TRBJ2-1; tentatively, D is TRBD2 (5 bases). CDR3 length: 14 residues. Germline CDR1 and CDR2: DFQATT and SNEGSKA (reference sequence). Deletions cut 1 base from V and 3 bases from J, with 10 bases between. DNA of the CDR3: TGCAGTGCTAGAGTGTTCGCGGGCTACAATGAGCAGTTCTTC. This encodes CSARVFAGYNEQFF.

At least ten counts were recorded for this clonotype. The chain couples TRBV5-4 to TRBJ2-3; no clear D. CDR1 SGHNT and CDR2 YYREEE come from the germline V gene (reference sequence). Trimming stripped 4 bases from V and 5 bases from J, with 14 bases between. This CDR3 region has 14 residues. CDR3 protein: CASSQSQSRDTQYF. CDR3 sequence (DNA): TGTGCCAGCAGCCAATCTCAGTCTCGAGATACGCAGTATTTT.

This clonotype was detected a few times. The chain carries TRBV19 and TRBJ2-1; weak D call: TRBD2 (6 bases). CDR3 size: 13 residues. The ends were cut back, 3 bases at V and 9 bases at J, with 12 bases in the middle. The V gene's germline CDR1 is LNHDA and CDR2 SQIVND (reference sequence). The CDR3 here is CASSIVGGGEQFF. DNA of the CDR3: TGTGCCAGTAGTATTGTGGGAGGTGGTGAGCAGTTCTTC. Using reference TRBV19 and TRBJ2-1 for the parts outside the CDR3, the full variable domain is DGGITQSPKYLFRKEGQNVTLSCEQNLNHDAMYWYRQDPGQGLRLIYYSQIVNDFQKGDIAEGYSVSREKKESFPLTVTSAQKNPTAFYLCASSIVGGGEQFFGPGTRLTVL.

V usage is TRBV7-1 and J usage is TRBJ1-4, with no clear D. TRBV7-1 counts as an open reading frame of uncertain function. The CDR3 is made up of 15 amino acids. V lost 4 bases and J lost 0, with 9 bases in between. The CDR3 loop is CASSWQAATNEKLFF. CDR3 nucleotide sequence: TGTGCCAGCAGCTGGCAAGCTGCAACTAATGAAAAACTGTTTTTT.

In this sample, this clonotype turned up many times. V usage is TRBV20-1 and J usage is TRBJ2-7; D tentatively fits TRBD1 or TRBD2 (6 bases each). This CDR3 region has 16 residues. Trimming removed 0 bases from V and 3 bases from J, with 18 bases in between. Germline V gene lookup returns CDR1 DFQATT and CDR2 SNEGSKA (reference sequence). The chain's CDR3 is CSARDPQGGSVYEQYF. DNA of the CDR3: TGCAGTGCTAGAGATCCACAGGGAGGATCCGTCTACGAGCAGTACTTC.

This clonotype was seen a few times. V usage is TRBV12-3 or TRBV12-4 and J usage is TRBJ2-1, with 11 bases identical to TRBD2. V shed 7 bases, J shed 3 bases, and the junction held 11 bases outside the gene matches. CDR3 length equals 17 residues. The CDR3 spells CASTPPRTSGHYNEQFF. Here the CDR3 DNA reads TGTGCCAGCACCCCCCCCAGGACTAGCGGGCACTACAATGAGCAGTTCTTC.

This clonotype has ten or more counts. J is TRBJ1-1 and V is TRBV12-3 or TRBV12-4; unclear D gene. The CDR3 is 15 amino acids. V was shortened by 3 bases and J by 0 bases, with 11 bases between the two germline ends. The CDR3 DNA is TGTGCCAGCAGTTTGAGGAGAGCCGTGAACACTGAAGCTTTCTTT. This translates into CASSLRRAVNTEAFF.

Ten or more counts support this clonotype. The chain employs TRBV7-8 and TRBJ2-5; D might be TRBD1 or TRBD2, each matching 5 bases. There are 15 residues in the CDR3. The germline V and J ends were trimmed by 1 base and 1 base, with 10 bases remaining between them. The germline gives CDR1 SGHVS, CDR2 FQNEAQ. The CDR3 sequence is CASSLVEGPQETQYF. CDR3 DNA sequence: TGTGCCAGCAGCTTAGTCGAGGGACCCCAAGAGACCCAGTACTTC.

This clonotype was seen ten or more times. The chain combines TRBV28 with TRBJ2-5; 15 positions agree with TRBD2. Germline V gives CDR1 MDHEN, CDR2 SYDVKM. V was pared by 2 bases and J by 3 bases, with 25 bases of the junction left unmatched. The CDR3 extends over 24 amino acids. Here the CDR3 reads CASSLGIGGTSGRSRPPFEETQYF. CDR3 coding DNA: TGTGCCAGCAGTTTAGGGATTGGGGGGACTAGCGGGAGGTCCCGGCCCCCCTTCGAAGAGACCCAGTACTTC.

At least ten counts were recorded for this clonotype. The chain links TRBV12-3 or TRBV12-4 to TRBJ2-7; 10 bases are a match to TRBD1. The CDR3 spans 16 residues. V was clipped by 0 bases and J by 2 bases; unmatched bases: 4. The DNA for the CDR3 is TGTGCCAGCAGTTTAGCATTGGGACAGGGGACCTACGAGCAGTACTTC. As protein: CASSLALGQGTYEQYF.

The rearrangement joins TRBV20-1 to TRBJ2-3, with 10 nucleotides matching TRBD1. The junction had 3 bases not matched to a gene; V was cut back by 0 bases and J by 6 bases. The CDR3 consists of 14 residues. Germline V gene data show CDR1 as DFQATT and CDR2 as SNEGSKA (reference sequence). The CDR3 DNA reads TGCAGTGCTAGAGAAGACAGGGGGCGCGATACGCAGTATTTT. Protein: CSAREDRGRDTQYF.

This clonotype was detected a few times. The genes are TRBV4-2 and TRBJ2-7; 9 nucleotides align to TRBD2. V lost 0 bases, J lost 6 bases, and 6 bases stayed unmatched. Germline V CDR1 and CDR2: LGHNA, YNFKEQ. The CDR3 has 15 residues. CDR3 in amino acids: CASSQEASGVSEQYF. The CDR3 bases are TGTGCCAGCAGCCAAGAAGCTAGCGGGGTATCCGAGCAGTACTTC.

Many counts were recorded for this clonotype. V is TRBV7-6 and J is TRBJ2-3, with 8 positions matching TRBD1. This CDR3 has 14 amino acids. Germline lookup yields CDR1 SGHVS and CDR2 FNYEAQ. Unmatched junction bases numbered 9, after V lost 4 bases and J lost 9 bases. CDR3 amino acids: CASSSLDRDVTQYF. The CDR3 DNA reads TGTGCCAGCAGCTCGTTGGACAGGGACGTGACGCAGTATTTT.

This clonotype was picked up a small number of times. The rearrangement links TRBV19 to TRBJ2-5, with 7 bases lining up with TRBD1. Germline V gene sequence: CDR1 LNHDA, CDR2 SQIVND (reference sequence). The V gene end was trimmed by 6 bases and the J gene end by 6 bases; junction bases not matched to a gene: 7. The CDR3 covers 13 residues. The CDR3 sequence: CASSDRATQTQYF. The CDR3 DNA is TGTGCCAGTAGCGACAGGGCGACGCAGACCCAGTACTTC.

This clonotype was picked up many times. The V gene is TRBV19, the J gene TRBJ2-1; TRBD2 matches at 12 bases. The germline V gene encodes CDR1 LNHDA and CDR2 SQIVND (reference sequence). With 5 bases clipped from V and 3 bases from J, the junction kept 5 bases outside the gene matches. This CDR3 has 16 amino acids. The CDR3 region is CASSPGLAGYYNEQFF. DNA of the CDR3: TGTGCCAGTAGTCCCGGACTAGCGGGGTACTACAATGAGCAGTTCTTC.

Ten or more counts support this clonotype. The chain couples TRBV6-1 to TRBJ2-3, with 7 bases matching TRBD1. Germline assignment: CDR1 MNHNS and CDR2 SASEGT. V was clipped by 6 bases and J by 5 bases; unmatched bases: 11. The CDR3 sequence is 15 residues long. The CDR3 bases are TGTGCCAGCAGCCCTTCGACAGGGCGAAGAGATACGCAGTATTTT. It translates to CASSPSTGRRDTQYF.

This clonotype appeared many times. The J gene is TRBJ1-5, the V gene TRBV6-6, with 7 nucleotides matching TRBD1. This CDR3 has 16 amino acids. The V gene end was trimmed by 6 bases and the J gene end by 6 bases; junction bases not matched to a gene: 14. Germline V gene data show CDR1 as MNHNY and CDR2 as SVGAGI (reference sequence). CDR3 region: CASSLDWTGGGQPQHF. The CDR3 nucleotides are TGTGCCAGCAGCCTCGACTGGACAGGTGGGGGTCAGCCCCAGCATTTT.